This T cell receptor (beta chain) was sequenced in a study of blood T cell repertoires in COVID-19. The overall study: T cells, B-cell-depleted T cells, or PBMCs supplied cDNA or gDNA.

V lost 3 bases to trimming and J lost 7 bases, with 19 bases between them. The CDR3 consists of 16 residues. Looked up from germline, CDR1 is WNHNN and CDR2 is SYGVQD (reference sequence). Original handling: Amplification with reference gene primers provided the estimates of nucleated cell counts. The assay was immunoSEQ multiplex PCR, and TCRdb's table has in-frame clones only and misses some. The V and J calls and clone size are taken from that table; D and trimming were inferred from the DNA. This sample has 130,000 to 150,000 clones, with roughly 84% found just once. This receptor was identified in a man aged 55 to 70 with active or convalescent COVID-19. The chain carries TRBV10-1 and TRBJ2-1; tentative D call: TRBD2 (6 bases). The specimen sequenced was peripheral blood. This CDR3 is CASSDPKTGGVNEQFF. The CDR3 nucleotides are TGCGCCAGCAGTGATCCCAAGACCGGAGGGGTGAATGAGCAGTTCTTC.